What follows is one T cell receptor beta chain and its context. The CDR3 extends 3 residues past the end of the read, so its final part is completed from the germline J gene. All participants had a single incident cervical HPV16 infection, and prevalent HPV16 infections were excluded. The sample belongs to a study of T cells in women clearing cervical HPV infection. For the study at large: Donors had HPV16-related CIN3 or worse; 2 had invasive cancer. Cases' blood sampling followed lesion detection by median about 150 days (90 to 200). HLA type stays a possible confounder, typing being limited.

Produced via immunoSEQ multiplex PCR; TCRdb's table is partial and in-frame only. This repertoire includes about 20,000 clones. CDR1 is SGHRS and CDR2 is YFSETQ in the germline V gene. This CDR3 spans 15 amino acids. Material for sequencing was blood buffy coat. The rearrangement links TRBV5-1 to TRBJ2-4; perhaps TRBD2 as D (6 bases). This sequence originates from a woman between 18 and 70 years old with a cervical HPV16 infection that either progressed to CIN3+ or cleared (not recorded which). CDR3 protein: CASSLGIVEGLGQYF. The covered CDR3 bases are TGCGCCAGCAGCTTGGGAATCGTGGAGGGTCTTGGT. The full variable domain, rest sourced from reference TRBV5-1 and TRBJ2-4, is KAGVTQTPRYLIKTRGQQVTLSCSPISGHRSVSWYQQTPGQGLQFLFEYFSETQRNKGNFPGRFSGRQFSNSRSEMNVSTLELGDSALYLCASSLGIVEGLGQYFGAGTRLSVL.